A selection of T cell receptor beta chains follows, all from one sample in a study of T cells in Graves' hyperthyroidism and ophthalmopathy. TCRdb recomputed calls from the multiplex PCR reads with MiXCR, one row per CDR3 protein. This repertoire shows 500,000 to 550,000 distinct CDR3 sequences, around 21% found once; its top ten account for around a quarter. Source material: blood. All receptors derive from a man younger than 30 with Graves' hyperthyroidism. CDR3s include the opening cysteine and the closing phenylalanine or tryptophan. A D gene is named only where the DNA matches it firmly. Some rows mark clone size as missing; the rest say once, few, many or name a class of expanded clone.

clone size: NA; D gene: NA; V gene: TRBV12-3/TRBV12-4; J gene: TRBJ2-7; CDR3 DNA: TGTGCCAGCAGTTGGGACGGCACTCCTGAGTACGAGCAGTACTTC; CDR3 protein: CASSWDGTPEYEQYF
clone size: NA; D gene: NA; V gene: TRBV6-1; J gene: TRBJ2-7; CDR3 DNA: TGTGCCAGCAGTGTTAGGGAGCCCTACGAGCAGTACTTC; CDR3 protein: CASSVREPYEQYF
clone size: many; D gene: NA; V gene: TRBV6-2/TRBV6-3; J gene: TRBJ1-1; CDR3 DNA: TGTGCCAGCAGTCTGGGTCACTCTAACACTGAAGCTTTCTTT; CDR3 protein: CASSLGHSNTEAFF
clone size: few; D gene: NA; V gene: TRBV2; J gene: TRBJ1-1; CDR3 DNA: TGTGCCAGCAGTGAACATGGTGGCACTGAAGCTTCCTTT; CDR3 protein: CASSEHGGTEASF
clone size: many; D gene: NA; V gene: TRBV12-3/TRBV12-4; J gene: TRBJ2-7; CDR3 DNA: TGTGCTAGCAGTTTAGTGGCCTACGAGCAGTACTTC; CDR3 protein: CASSLVAYEQYF
clone size: many; D gene: NA; V gene: TRBV7-6; J gene: TRBJ1-1; CDR3 DNA: TGTGCCACCGGGGCGGGCGCTGAAGCTTTCTTT; CDR3 protein: CATGAGAEAFF
clone size: many; D gene: NA; V gene: TRBV12-3/TRBV12-4; J gene: TRBJ1-1; CDR3 DNA: TGTGCCAGCAGTTGGGAAGGGCCTCACACTGAAGCTTTCTTT; CDR3 protein: CASSWEGPHTEAFF
clone size: NA; D gene: TRBD2; V gene: TRBV15; J gene: TRBJ2-5; CDR3 DNA: TGTGCCACCGCAGCGGGGGATACTTCGGAGACCCAGTACTTC; CDR3 protein: CATAAGDTSETQYF
clone size: NA; D gene: NA; V gene: TRBV5-6; J gene: TRBJ2-6; CDR3 DNA: TGTGCCAGCAGCTTCGGACCCCTGAGCTCTGGGGCCAACGTCCTGACTTTC; CDR3 protein: CASSFGPLSSGANVLTF
clone size: many; D gene: NA; V gene: TRBV20-1; J gene: TRBJ2-7; CDR3 DNA: TGCAGTGCTTCTACAGGGCATTATTACGAGCAGTACTTC; CDR3 protein: CSASTGHYYEQYF
clone size: few; D gene: NA; V gene: TRBV2; J gene: TRBJ1-2; CDR3 DNA: TGTGCCAGCAGTGTGCGGACAGTCTCCGGCTACACCTTC; CDR3 protein: CASSVRTVSGYTF
clone size: many; D gene: NA; V gene: TRBV14; J gene: TRBJ1-1; CDR3 DNA: TGTGCCAGCAGCCAAGATGGAGGGTGGAACACTGAAGCTTTCTTT; CDR3 protein: CASSQDGGWNTEAFF
clone size: NA; D gene: NA; V gene: TRBV4-1; J gene: TRBJ1-5; CDR3 DNA: TGCGCCAGCAGCCAAGTTTCGGGCAGTTATAGCAATCAGCCCCAGCATTTT; CDR3 protein: CASSQVSGSYSNQPQHF
clone size: few; D gene: NA; V gene: TRBV20-1; J gene: TRBJ2-7; CDR3 DNA: TGCAGTGCTAGCCAGCGGAGGTCTTCCTACGAGCAGTACTTC; CDR3 protein: CSASQRRSSYEQYF
clone size: many; D gene: NA; V gene: TRBV15; J gene: TRBJ1-2; CDR3 DNA: TGTGCCACCAGCAGAGGCTTGGGCGTGGGGACGGAGGGCTACACCTTC; CDR3 protein: CATSRGLGVGTEGYTF
clone size: many; D gene: TRBD1; V gene: TRBV27; J gene: TRBJ2-7; CDR3 DNA: TGTGCCAGCAGTCCTAACAGGGGGCGAGACGAGCAGTACTTC; CDR3 protein: CASSPNRGRDEQYF